This T cell receptor (beta chain) appears in the sequencing data of a study of cytomegalovirus exposure and HLA in healthy donors. Across the study: The Caucasian-associated ancestry cluster held 80% to 90% of roughly 370 genotyped donors.

The ends were cut back, 5 bases at V and 11 bases at J, with 9 bases in the middle. This CDR3 contains 10 residues. Germline values: CDR1 SEHNR, CDR2 FQNEAQ (reference sequence). Researchers ran the PCR with 60 Vbeta and 13 Jbeta primers. Some clones are missing from TCRdb's copy, which holds only in-frame ones; the method was immunoSEQ multiplex PCR. The sample carries approximately 100,000 clones, more than 55% recorded once. The genes are TRBV7-9 and TRBJ1-2, with no clear D. The receptor's source is a human donor in good health. The specimen sequenced was PBMCs. CDR3 in DNA: TGTGCCAGCAGCCTGGAGGGTTACACCTTC. Residues: CASSLEGYTF. Supplemented by reference TRBV7-9 and TRBJ1-2, the full variable domain reads DTGVSQNPRHKITKRGQNVTFRCDPISEHNRLYWYRQTLGQGPEFLTYFQNEAQLEKSRLLSDRFSAERPKGSFSTLEIQRTEQGDSAMYLCASSLEGYTFGSGTRLTVV.